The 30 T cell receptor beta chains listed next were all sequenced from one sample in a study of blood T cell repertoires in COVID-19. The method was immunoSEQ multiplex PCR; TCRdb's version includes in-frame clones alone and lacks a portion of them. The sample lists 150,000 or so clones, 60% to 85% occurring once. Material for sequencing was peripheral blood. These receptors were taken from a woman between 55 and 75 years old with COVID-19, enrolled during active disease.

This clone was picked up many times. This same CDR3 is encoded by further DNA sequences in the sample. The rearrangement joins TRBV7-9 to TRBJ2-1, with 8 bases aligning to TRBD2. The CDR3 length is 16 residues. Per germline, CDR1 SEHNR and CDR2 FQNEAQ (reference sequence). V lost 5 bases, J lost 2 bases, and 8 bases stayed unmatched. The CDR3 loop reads CASSPRGGSAYNEQFF. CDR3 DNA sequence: TGTGCCAGCAGCCCCCGGGGGGGTTCAGCCTACAATGAGCAGTTCTTC.

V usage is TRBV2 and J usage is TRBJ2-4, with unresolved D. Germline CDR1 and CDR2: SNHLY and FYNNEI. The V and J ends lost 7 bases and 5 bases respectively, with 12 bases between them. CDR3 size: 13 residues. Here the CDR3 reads CASKLTGQNIQYF. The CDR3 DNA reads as TGTGCCAGCAAGCTGACGGGTCAAAACATTCAGTACTTC.

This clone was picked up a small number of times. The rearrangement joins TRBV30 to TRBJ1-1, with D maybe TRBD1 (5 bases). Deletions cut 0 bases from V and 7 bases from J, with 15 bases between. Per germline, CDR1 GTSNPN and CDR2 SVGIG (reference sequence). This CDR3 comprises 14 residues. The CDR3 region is CAWSVPGGRGEAFF. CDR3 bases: TGTGCCTGGAGTGTACCCGGGGGAAGGGGTGAAGCTTTCTTT.

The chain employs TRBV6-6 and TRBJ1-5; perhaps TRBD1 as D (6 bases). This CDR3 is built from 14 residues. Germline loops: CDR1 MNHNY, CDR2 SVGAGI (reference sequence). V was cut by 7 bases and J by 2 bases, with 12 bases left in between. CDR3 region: CASTPTGGNQPQHF. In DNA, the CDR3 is TGTGCCAGCACTCCGACAGGAGGCAATCAGCCCCAGCATTTT.

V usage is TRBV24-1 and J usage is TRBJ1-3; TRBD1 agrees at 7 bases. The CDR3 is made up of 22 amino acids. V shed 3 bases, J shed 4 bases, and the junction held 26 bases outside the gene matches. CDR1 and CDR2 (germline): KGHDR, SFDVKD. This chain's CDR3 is CATSDRTEPYSLYRDSGNTIYF. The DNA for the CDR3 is TGTGCCACCAGTGATCGAACCGAGCCCTACTCCCTTTACCGGGACAGCGGAAACACCATATATTTT.

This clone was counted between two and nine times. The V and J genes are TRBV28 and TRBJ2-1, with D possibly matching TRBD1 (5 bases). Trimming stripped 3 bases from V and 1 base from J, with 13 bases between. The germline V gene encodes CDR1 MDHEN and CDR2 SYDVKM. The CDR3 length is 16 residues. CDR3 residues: CASSFTGVRSYNEQFF. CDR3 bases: TGTGCCAGCAGTTTTACAGGCGTTAGGTCCTACAATGAGCAGTTCTTC.

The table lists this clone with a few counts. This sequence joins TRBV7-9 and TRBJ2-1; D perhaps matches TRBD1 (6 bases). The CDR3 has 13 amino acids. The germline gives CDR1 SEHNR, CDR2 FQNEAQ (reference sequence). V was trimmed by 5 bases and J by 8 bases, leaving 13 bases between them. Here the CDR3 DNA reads TGTGCCAGCAGCCACCGTACAGGGTATGAGCAGTTCTTC. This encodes CASSHRTGYEQFF. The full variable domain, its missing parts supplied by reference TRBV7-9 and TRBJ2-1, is DTGVSQNPRHKITKRGQNVTFRCDPISEHNRLYWYRQTLGQGPEFLTYFQNEAQLEKSRLLSDRFSAERPKGSFSTLEIQRTEQGDSAMYLCASSHRTGYEQFFGPGTRLTVL.

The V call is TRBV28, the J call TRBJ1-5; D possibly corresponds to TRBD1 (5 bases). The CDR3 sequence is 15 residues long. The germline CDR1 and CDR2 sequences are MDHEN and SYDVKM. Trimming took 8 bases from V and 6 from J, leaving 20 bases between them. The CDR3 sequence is CASGTGGIGGQPQHF. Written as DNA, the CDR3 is TGTGCCAGCGGCACAGGCGGGATAGGCGGTCAGCCCCAGCATTTT.

Here the CDR3 reads CASSPTSGDLSGANVLTF. CDR3 nucleotide sequence: TGTGCCAGCAGCCCGACTAGCGGGGACTTGTCTGGGGCCAACGTCCTGACTTTC. This rearrangement joins TRBV7-9 to TRBJ2-6; 11 bases match TRBD2. The CDR3 loop spans 18 amino acids. V dropped 5 bases and J dropped 1; count of bases not matched to a gene: 7. CDR1 SEHNR and CDR2 FQNEAQ come from the germline V gene (reference sequence).

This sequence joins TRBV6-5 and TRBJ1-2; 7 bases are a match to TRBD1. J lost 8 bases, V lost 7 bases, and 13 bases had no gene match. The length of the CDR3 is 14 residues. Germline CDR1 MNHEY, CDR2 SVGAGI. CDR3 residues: CASTPDSGTAGYTF. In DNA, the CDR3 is TGTGCCAGCACCCCTGACTCCGGGACAGCCGGCTACACCTTC.

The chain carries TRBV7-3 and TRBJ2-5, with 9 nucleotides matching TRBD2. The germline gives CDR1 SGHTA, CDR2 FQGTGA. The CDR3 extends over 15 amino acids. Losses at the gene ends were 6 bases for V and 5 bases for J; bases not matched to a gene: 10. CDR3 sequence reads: CASSREGAGGETQYF. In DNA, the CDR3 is TGTGCCAGCAGTCGCGAAGGGGCGGGAGGGGAGACCCAGTACTTC.

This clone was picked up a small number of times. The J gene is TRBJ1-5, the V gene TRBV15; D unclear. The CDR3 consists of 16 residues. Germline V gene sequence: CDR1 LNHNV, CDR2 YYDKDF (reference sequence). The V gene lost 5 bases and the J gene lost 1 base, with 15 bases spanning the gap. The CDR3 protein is CATSWERAVSNQPQHF. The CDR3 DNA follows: TGTGCCACCAGCTGGGAGAGGGCGGTGAGCAATCAGCCCCAGCATTTT.

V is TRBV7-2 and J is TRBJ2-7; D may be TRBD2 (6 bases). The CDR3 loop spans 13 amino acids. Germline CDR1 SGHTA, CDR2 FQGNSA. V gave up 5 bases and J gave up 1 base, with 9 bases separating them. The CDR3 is CASSRGISYEQYF. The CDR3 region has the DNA TGTGCCAGCAGCCGGGGGATTTCCTACGAGCAGTACTTC.

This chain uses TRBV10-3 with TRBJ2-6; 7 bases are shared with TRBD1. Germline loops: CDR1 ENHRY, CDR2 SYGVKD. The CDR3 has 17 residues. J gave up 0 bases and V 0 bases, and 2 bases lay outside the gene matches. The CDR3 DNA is TGTGCCATCAGTGAGTCGGACAGGTTCTCTGGGGCCAACGTCCTGACTTTC. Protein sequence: CAISESDRFSGANVLTF.

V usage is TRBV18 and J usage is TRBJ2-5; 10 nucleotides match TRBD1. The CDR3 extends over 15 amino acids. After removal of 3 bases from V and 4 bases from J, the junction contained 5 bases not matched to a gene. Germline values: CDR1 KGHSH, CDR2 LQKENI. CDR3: CASSPSGQGSETQYF. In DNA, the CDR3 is TGTGCCAGCTCACCTTCGGGACAGGGGTCAGAGACCCAGTACTTC.

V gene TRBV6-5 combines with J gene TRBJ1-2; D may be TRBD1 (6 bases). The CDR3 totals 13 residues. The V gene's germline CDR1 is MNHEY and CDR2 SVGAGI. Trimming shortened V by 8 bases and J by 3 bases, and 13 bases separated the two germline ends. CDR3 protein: CASQRGGDYGYTF. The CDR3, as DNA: TGTGCCAGCCAACGGGGGGGCGACTATGGCTACACCTTC.

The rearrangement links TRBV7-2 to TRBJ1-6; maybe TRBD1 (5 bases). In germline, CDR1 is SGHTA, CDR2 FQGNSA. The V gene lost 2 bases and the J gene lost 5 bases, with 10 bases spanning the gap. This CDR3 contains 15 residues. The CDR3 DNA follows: TGTGCCAGCAGCTTAAGGGGAATCCATAATTCACCCCTCCACTTT. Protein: CASSLRGIHNSPLHF.

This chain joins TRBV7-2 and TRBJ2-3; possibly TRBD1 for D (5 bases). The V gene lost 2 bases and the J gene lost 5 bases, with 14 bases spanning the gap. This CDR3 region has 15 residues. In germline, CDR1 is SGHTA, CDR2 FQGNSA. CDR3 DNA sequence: TGTGCCAGCAGCTTATTAAGGGGATTTAGAGATACGCAGTATTTT. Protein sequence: CASSLLRGFRDTQYF.

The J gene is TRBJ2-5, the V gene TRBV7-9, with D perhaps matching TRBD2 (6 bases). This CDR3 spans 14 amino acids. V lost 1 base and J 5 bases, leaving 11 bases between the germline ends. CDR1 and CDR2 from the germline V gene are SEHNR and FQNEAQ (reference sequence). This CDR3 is CASSLEPGRETQYF. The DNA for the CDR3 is TGTGCCAGCAGCTTAGAGCCAGGGAGGGAGACCCAGTACTTC.

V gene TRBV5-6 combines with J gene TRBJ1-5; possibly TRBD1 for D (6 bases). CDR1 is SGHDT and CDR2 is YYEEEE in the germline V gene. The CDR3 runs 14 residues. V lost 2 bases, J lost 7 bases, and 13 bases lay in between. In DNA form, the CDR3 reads TGTGCCAGCAGCTTTCAAGGGGGGGGCCAGCCCCAGCATTTT. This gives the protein CASSFQGGGQPQHF.

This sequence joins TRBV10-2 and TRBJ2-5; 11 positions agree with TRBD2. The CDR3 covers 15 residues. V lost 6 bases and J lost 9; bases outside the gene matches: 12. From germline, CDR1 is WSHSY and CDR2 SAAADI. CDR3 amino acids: CASSPSGGPVGAQYF. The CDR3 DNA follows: TGCGCCAGCAGCCCTAGCGGGGGGCCGGTAGGGGCCCAGTACTTC.

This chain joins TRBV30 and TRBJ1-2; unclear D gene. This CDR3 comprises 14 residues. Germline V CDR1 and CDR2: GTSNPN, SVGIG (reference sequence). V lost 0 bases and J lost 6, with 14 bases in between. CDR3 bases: TGTGCCTGGAGTGTACAACCGGCAGCGGATGGCTACACCTTC. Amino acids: CAWSVQPAADGYTF.

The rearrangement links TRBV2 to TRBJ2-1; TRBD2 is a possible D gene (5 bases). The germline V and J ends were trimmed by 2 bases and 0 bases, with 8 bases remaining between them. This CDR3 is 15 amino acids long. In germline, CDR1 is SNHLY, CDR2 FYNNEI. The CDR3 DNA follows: TGTGCCAGCAGTGAAAAGCGGAGCTCCTACAATGAGCAGTTCTTC. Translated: CASSEKRSSYNEQFF.

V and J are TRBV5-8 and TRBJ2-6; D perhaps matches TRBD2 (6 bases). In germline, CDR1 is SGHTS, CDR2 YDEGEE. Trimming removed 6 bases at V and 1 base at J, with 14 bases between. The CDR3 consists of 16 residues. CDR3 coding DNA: TGTGCCAGCACCCCAGGGAGGCTTTCTGGGGCCAACGTCCTGACTTTC. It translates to CASTPGRLSGANVLTF.

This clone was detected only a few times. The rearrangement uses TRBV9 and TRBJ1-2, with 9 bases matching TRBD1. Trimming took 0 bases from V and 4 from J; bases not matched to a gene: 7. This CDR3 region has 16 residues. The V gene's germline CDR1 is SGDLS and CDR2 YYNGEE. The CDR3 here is CASSVGTGVVPYGYTF. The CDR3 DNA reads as TGTGCCAGCAGCGTAGGGACAGGGGTGGTACCCTATGGCTACACCTTC.

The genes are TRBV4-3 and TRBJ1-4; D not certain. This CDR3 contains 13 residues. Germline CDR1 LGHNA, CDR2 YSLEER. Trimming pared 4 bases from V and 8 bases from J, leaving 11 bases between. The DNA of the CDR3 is TGCGCCAGCAGCCGGCGGAGGGCCGAAAAACTGTTTTTT. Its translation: CASSRRRAEKLFF.

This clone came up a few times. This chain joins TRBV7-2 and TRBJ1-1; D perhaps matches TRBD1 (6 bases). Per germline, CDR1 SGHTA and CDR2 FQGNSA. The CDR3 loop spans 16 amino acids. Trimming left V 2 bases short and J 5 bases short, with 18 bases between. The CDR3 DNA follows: TGTGCCAGCAGCTTACAGACCTACAGGGTAGGGACTGAAGCTTTCTTT. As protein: CASSLQTYRVGTEAFF.

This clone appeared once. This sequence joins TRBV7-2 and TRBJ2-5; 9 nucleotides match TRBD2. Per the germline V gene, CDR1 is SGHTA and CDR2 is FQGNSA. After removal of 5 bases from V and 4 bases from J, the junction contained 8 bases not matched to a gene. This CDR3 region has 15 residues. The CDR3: CASSPQGRGGETQYF. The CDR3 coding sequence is TGTGCCAGCAGCCCCCAAGGGCGGGGGGGAGAGACCCAGTACTTC.

The CDR3 nucleotides read TGTGCCAGCTCAGTTCCTAGCGGGCAAAGCTCCTACAATGAGCAGTTCTTC. Protein sequence: CASSVPSGQSSYNEQFF. The chain couples TRBV18 to TRBJ2-1; 8 positions agree with TRBD2. Trimming at V came to 5 bases and at J to 0 bases, leaving 9 bases not matched to a gene. Germline V gives CDR1 KGHSH, CDR2 LQKENI. The CDR3 runs 17 residues.

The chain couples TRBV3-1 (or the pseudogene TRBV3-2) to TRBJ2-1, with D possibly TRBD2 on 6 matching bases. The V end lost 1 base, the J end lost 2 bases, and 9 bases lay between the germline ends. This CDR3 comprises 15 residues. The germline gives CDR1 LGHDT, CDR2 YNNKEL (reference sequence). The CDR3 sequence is CASSQAGVPYNEQFF. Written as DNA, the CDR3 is TGTGCCAGCAGCCAAGCGGGAGTACCCTACAATGAGCAGTTCTTC.